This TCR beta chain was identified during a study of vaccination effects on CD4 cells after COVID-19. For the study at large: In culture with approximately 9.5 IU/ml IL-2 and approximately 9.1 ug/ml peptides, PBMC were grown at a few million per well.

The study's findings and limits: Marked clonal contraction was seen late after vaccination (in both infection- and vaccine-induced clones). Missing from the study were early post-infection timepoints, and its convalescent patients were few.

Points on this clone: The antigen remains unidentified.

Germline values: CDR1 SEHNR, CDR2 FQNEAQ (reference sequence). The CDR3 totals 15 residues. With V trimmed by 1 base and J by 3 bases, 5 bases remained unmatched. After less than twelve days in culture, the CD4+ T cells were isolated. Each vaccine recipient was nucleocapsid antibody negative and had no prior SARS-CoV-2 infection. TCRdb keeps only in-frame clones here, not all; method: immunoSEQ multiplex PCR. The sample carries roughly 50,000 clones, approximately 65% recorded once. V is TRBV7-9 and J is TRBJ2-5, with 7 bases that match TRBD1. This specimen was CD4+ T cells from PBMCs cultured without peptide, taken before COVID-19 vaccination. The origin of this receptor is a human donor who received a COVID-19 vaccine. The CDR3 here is CASSLVQGQEETQYF. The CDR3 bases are TGTGCCAGCAGCTTAGTACAGGGGCAGGAAGAGACCCAGTACTTC.